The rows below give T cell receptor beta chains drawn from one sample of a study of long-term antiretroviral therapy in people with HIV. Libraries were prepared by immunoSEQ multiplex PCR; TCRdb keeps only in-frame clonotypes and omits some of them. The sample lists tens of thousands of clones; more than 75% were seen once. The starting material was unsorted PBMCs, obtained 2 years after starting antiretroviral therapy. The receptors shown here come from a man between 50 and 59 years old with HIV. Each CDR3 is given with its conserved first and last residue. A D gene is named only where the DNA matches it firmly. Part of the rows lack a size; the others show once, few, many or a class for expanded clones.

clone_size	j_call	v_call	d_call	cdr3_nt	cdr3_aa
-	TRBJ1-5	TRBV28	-	TGTGCCAGCAGTCCTCGGACGGACGGACAGCCCCAGCATTTT	CASSPRTDGQPQHF
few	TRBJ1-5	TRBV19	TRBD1	TGTGCCAGTAGCCTACAGGGGGCAAGTCAGCCCCAGCATTTT	CASSLQGASQPQHF
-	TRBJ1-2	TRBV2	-	TGTGCCAGCAGGGGCCCACCAGGGACTAACTATGGCTACACCTTC	CASRGPPGTNYGYTF
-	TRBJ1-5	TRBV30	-	TGTGCCTGGAGTGTTCAGGTCAATCAGCCCCAGCATTTT	CAWSVQVNQPQHF
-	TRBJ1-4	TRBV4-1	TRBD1	TGCGCCAGCAGCCAGACAGGGTATCGACTGTTTTTT	CASSQTGYRLFF
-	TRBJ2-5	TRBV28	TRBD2	TGTGCCAGCAGCCCGACTAGCCCAGGAGAGACCCAGTACTTC	CASSPTSPGETQYF
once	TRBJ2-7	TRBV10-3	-	TGTGCCATCAGTGAATGGGTAGGGAACACCTACGAGCAGTACTTC	CAISEWVGNTYEQYF
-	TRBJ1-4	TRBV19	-	TGTGCCAGTAGTATCCGGTTACTAGGGGAAAAACTGTTTTTT	CASSIRLLGEKLFF
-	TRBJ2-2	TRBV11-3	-	TGTGCCAGCAGCTTAGTAGGGGACACCGGGGAGCTGTTTTTT	CASSLVGDTGELFF
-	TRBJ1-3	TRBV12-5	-	TGTGCTAGTGGTCTAGGGATCTCTGGAAACACCATATATTTT	CASGLGISGNTIYF
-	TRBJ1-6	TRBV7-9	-	TGTGCCAGCAGCTTAGATTCCAGTTATAATTCACCCCTCCACTTT	CASSLDSSYNSPLHF
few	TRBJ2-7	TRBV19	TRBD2	TGTGCCAGTAGTTCTGTAGCGGGAGACAACTACGAGCAGTACTTC	CASSSVAGDNYEQYF
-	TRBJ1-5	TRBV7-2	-	TGTGCCAGCAGCTTAGATCACGGTCAGCCCCAGCATTTT	CASSLDHGQPQHF
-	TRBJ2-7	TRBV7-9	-	TGTGCCAGCAGTTCGACTCGTTACGAGCAGTACTTC	CASSSTRYEQYF
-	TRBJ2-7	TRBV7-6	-	TGTGCCAGCAGCCAAGAGGGGAAGGGCGAGCAGTACTTC	CASSQEGKGEQYF
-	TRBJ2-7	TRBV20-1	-	TGCAGTGCTGGGACTTTCTACGAGCAGTACTTC	CSAGTFYEQYF